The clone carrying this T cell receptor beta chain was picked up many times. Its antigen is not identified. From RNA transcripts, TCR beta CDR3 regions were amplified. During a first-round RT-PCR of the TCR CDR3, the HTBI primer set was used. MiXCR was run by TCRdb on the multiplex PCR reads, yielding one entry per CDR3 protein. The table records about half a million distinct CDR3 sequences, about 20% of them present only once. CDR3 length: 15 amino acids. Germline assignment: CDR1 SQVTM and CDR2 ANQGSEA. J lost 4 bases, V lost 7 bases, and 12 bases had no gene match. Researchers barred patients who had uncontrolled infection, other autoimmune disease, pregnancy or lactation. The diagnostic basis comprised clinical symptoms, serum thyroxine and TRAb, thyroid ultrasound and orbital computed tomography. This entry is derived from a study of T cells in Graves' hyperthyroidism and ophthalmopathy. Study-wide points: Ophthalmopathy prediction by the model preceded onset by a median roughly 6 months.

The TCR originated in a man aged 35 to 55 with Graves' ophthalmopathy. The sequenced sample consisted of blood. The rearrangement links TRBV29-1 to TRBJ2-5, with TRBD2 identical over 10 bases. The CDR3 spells CSAELAGVRGETQYF. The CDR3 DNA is TGCAGCGCTGAGCTAGCGGGAGTGAGAGGAGAGACCCAGTACTTC.